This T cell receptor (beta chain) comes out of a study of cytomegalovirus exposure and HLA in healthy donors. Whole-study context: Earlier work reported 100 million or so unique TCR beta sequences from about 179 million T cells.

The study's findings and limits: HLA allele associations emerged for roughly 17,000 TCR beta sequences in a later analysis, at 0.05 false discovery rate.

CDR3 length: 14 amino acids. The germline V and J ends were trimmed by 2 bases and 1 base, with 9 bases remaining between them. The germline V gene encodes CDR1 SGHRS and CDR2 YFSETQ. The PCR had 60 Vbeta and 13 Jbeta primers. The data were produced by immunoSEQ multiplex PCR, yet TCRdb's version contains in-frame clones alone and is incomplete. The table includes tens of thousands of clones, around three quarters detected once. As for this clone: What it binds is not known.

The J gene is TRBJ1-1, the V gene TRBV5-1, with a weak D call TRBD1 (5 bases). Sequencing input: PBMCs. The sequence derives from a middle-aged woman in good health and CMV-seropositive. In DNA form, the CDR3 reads TGCGCCAGCAGCTTCGGGGGAGAGAACACTGAAGCTTTCTTT. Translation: CASSFGGENTEAFF.